This TCR beta chain was obtained from a study of cytomegalovirus exposure and HLA in healthy donors. Study-wide findings and caveats: Reportedly, HLA-A and HLA-B alleles of most subjects were accurately predicted from TCR beta. Later examination showed HLA-associated TCR beta chains had greater clonal expansion than equally common others. Most TCRs appeared rarely, but some public TCRs recurred in many donors.

The V end lost 1 base, the J end lost 7 bases, and 13 bases lay between the germline ends. Germline CDR1 is LNHNV and CDR2 is YYDKDF (reference sequence). CDR3 length equals 15 residues. Primers included in the PCR were 60 Vbeta and 13 Jbeta primers. Original processing notes: Counted up in a later analysis, unique TCR beta chains came to 65 million to 80 million, with about 10 million shared. Repertoires were generated with immunoSEQ multiplex PCR, while TCRdb's copy carries only in-frame clones and drops some. V and J calls and clone size are those listed in that table; D and trimming were worked out from the DNA. The sample consists of around 90,000 clones, 65% to 85% of them appearing once. Turning to this clone: Its target is not known.

This receptor was taken from a man aged 45-60 years in good health and CMV-seronegative. Sequenced sample: PBMCs. This chain joins TRBV15 and TRBJ2-2; the D gene is possibly TRBD2 (6 bases). The CDR3: CATSRAGLRHGELFF. DNA of the CDR3: TGTGCCACCAGCAGAGCCGGACTAAGGCACGGGGAGCTGTTTTTT.